This TCR beta chain was sequenced in a study of T cells in Graves' hyperthyroidism and ophthalmopathy. General study results and limits: Within blood appeared most thyroid clonotypes that had expanded above 0.001.

From more than 8 ml of fresh peripheral blood, PBMCs were isolated. Amplification of TCR beta CDR3 regions used RNA as the template. The primer set for the first-round RT-PCR of the TCR CDR3 was HTBI. One entry per CDR3 protein, called by TCRdb with MiXCR from the multiplex PCR reads. The table lists under 600,000 distinct CDR3 sequences, 15% to 20% of them singletons. Comments on this clonotype: The target antigen is unknown.

Trimming removed 5 bases from V and 10 bases from J, with 9 bases in between. The germline V gene encodes CDR1 SGHAT and CDR2 FQNNGV. The CDR3 runs 11 residues. The genes are TRBV11-2 and TRBJ2-1; D gene uncertain. The source is a woman between 40 and 50 years old with Graves' ophthalmopathy. The sample taken for sequencing was blood. Here the CDR3 reads CASSQEREQFF. Here the CDR3 DNA reads TGTGCCAGCAGCCAGGAGAGAGAGCAGTTCTTC. Full variable domain (remainder filled in from reference TRBV11-2 and TRBJ2-1): EAGVAQSPRYKIIEKRQSVAFWCNPISGHATLYWYQQILGQGPKLLIQFQNNGVVDDSQLPKDRFSAERLKGVDSTLKIQPAKLEDSAVYLCASSQEREQFFGPGTRLTVL.